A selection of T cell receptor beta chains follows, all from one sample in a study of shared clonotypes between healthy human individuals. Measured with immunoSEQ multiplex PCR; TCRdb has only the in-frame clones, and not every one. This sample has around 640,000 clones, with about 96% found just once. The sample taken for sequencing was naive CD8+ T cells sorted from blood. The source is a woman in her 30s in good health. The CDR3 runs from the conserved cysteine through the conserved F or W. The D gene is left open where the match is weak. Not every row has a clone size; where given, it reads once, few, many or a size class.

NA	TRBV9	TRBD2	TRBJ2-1	TGTGCCAGCAGTTTTGGGACTATATTTGGGGAGCAGTTCTTC	CASSFGTIFGEQFF
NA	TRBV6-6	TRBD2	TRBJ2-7	TGTGCCAGCAGTCTAGCGGGGGAACCCTACGAGCAGTACTTC	CASSLAGEPYEQYF
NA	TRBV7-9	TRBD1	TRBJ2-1	TGTGCCAGCAGCACTGGGACAGGGAAGCAGTTCTTC	CASSTGTGKQFF
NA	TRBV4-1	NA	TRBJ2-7	TGCGCCAGCAGCCAGATGACCAGTCATGCCCTCCTCGGCGAGCAGTACTTC	CASSQMTSHALLGEQYF
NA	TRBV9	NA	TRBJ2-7	TGTGCCAGCAGCGTAGACGCAGGCAGCGAGCAGTACTTC	CASSVDAGSEQYF
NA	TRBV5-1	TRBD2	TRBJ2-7	TGCGCCAGCAGCTTGGTTTCGGCTAGCGGGACCACCTACGAGCAGTACTTC	CASSLVSASGTTYEQYF
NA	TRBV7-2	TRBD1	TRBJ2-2	TGTGCCAGCAGCTGGGGGGACAGGGAAACCGGGGAGCTGTTTTTT	CASSWGDRETGELFF
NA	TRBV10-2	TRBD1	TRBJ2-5	TGCGCCAGCAGTGAGTCTGACAGGGGAGTTGGGGAGACCCAGTACTTC	CASSESDRGVGETQYF
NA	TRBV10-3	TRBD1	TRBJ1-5	TGTGCCATCAGTGAGGGGACAGACTCCAATCAGCCCCAGCATTTT	CAISEGTDSNQPQHF
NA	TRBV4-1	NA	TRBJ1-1	TGCGCCAGCAGCCAAGAGGGGGGCGCCCCCATTGGCACTGAAGCTTTCTTT	CASSQEGGAPIGTEAFF
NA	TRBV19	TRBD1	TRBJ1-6	TGTGCCAGTAGGACAGGGGTTAATTCACCCCTCCACTTT	CASRTGVNSPLHF
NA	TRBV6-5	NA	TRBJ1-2	TGTGCCAGCAGTTACCTACCTGGGGAATTCTATGGCTACACCTTC	CASSYLPGEFYGYTF
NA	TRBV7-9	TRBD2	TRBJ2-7	TGTGCCAGCAGCTTAACTACTAGCGGGAGTCACTACGAGCAGTACTTC	CASSLTTSGSHYEQYF
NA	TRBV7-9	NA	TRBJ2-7	TGTGCCAGCTCGGGACCTAGATACGAGCAGTACTTC	CASSGPRYEQYF
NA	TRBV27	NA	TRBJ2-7	TGTGCCAGCAGTTCGCGTTCCTACGAGCAGTACTTC	CASSSRSYEQYF
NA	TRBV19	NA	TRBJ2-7	TGTGCCAGTAGTCACGGGAGAGGTTCCTACGAGCAGTACTTC	CASSHGRGSYEQYF
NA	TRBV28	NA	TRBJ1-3	TGTGCCAGCAGTCCACGGACAGAGAGCTCTGGAAACACCATATATTTT	CASSPRTESSGNTIYF
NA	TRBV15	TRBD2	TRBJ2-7	TGTGCCACCAGCAAAGAGACTTGGCGGGAGGGCGTCTACGAGCAGTACTTC	CATSKETWREGVYEQYF
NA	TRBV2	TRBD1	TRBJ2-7	TGTGCCAGCAAACACAGGGGGCTCGAGCAGTACTTC	CASKHRGLEQYF
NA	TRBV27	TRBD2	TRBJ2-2	TGTGCCAGCAGTTTGCTAGCGGGATCCACCGGGGAGCTGTTTTTT	CASSLLAGSTGELFF
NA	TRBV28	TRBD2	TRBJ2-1	TGTGCCAGCAGTTCCCCCGGGACTAGCGGGAGGGCCGGTAATGAGCAGTTCTTC	CASSSPGTSGRAGNEQFF
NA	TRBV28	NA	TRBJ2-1	TGTGCCAGCAGTTATACTGAGCAGTTCTTC	CASSYTEQFF
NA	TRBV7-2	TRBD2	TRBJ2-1	TGTGCCAGCAGCGGCCGACTAGCGGGAGGGCCCTACAATGAGCAGTTCTTC	CASSGRLAGGPYNEQFF
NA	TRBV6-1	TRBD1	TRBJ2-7	TGTGCCAGCAGGGACCCGGACAGGGTGACCTACGAGCAGTACTTC	CASRDPDRVTYEQYF
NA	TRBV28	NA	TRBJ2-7	TGTGCCAGCAGTTCGGACTACAGGGAAATATCCTACGAGCAGTACTTC	CASSSDYREISYEQYF
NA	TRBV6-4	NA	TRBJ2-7	TGTGCCAGCAGTGCCGGGCCTAGCTCCTACGAGCAGTACTTC	CASSAGPSSYEQYF
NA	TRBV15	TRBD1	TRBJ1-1	TGTGCCACCAGCAGAGATCTCGGGACAGGGGGGTCTGAAGCTTTCTTT	CATSRDLGTGGSEAFF
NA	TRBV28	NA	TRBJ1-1	TGTGCCAGCAGTTCGGATGTGGGGTTGAACACTGAAGCTTTCTTT	CASSSDVGLNTEAFF
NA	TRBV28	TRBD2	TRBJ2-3	TGTGCCAGCACGCGAGGGAGGGGCAGCACAGATACGCAGTATTTT	CASTRGRGSTDTQYF
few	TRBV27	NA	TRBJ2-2	TGTGCCAGCAGTTTGGCACAAAACACCGGGGAGCTGTTTTTT	CASSLAQNTGELFF
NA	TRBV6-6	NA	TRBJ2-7	TGTGCCAGCAGTTACTCGCGGTCCCACGAGCAGTACTTC	CASSYSRSHEQYF
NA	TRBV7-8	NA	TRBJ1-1	TGTGCCAGCAGCCCTAGGCGGGGGAATTCGAACACTGAAGCTTTCTTT	CASSPRRGNSNTEAFF
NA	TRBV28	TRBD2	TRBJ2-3	TGTGCCAGCAGCTCGGGACTACGCACAGATACGCAGTATTTT	CASSSGLRTDTQYF
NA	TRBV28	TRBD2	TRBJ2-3	TGTGCCAGCAGTCTGGTACACGGGACTACCACAGATACGCAGTATTTT	CASSLVHGTTTDTQYF
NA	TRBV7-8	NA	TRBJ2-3	TGTGCCAGCAGCTTATGGGGACTGGCGGAGATGACAGATACGCAGTATTTT	CASSLWGLAEMTDTQYF
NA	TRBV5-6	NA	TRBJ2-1	TGTGCCAGCAGCTCGACACCACCGAGCAATGAGCAGTTCTTC	CASSSTPPSNEQFF
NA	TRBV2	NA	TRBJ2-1	TGTGCCAGCAGGGGGTGGTCGGACAGCAATTTGAGCTCCTACAATGAGCAGTTCTTC	CASRGWSDSNLSSYNEQFF
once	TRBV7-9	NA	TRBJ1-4	TGTGCCAGCAGCATTAGCGGGGAGCATTATGAAAAACTGTTTTTT	CASSISGEHYEKLFF
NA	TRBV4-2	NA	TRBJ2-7	TGTGCCAGCAGCCCTACACTAGGCTACGAGCAGTACTTC	CASSPTLGYEQYF
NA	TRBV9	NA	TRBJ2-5	TGTGCCAGCAGCGTAGAAGGAAAAGGGCAAGAGACCCAGTACTTC	CASSVEGKGQETQYF
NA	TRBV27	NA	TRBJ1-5	TGTGCCAGCAGTTTCAGTTATAGCAATCAGCCCCAGCATTTT	CASSFSYSNQPQHF
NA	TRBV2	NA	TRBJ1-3	TGTGCCAGCAGTACGGGAGGGACGGGAAACACCATATATTTT	CASSTGGTGNTIYF
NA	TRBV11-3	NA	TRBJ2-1	TGTGCCAGCAGCTTGAGGGGTTACAATGAGCAGTTCTTC	CASSLRGYNEQFF
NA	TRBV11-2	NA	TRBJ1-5	TGTGCCAGCAGCCTAGGGTACGGCAATCAGCCCCAGCATTTT	CASSLGYGNQPQHF
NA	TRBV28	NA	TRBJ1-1	TGTGCCAGCAGTAAACAGAGGAGGAACACTGAAGCTTTCTTT	CASSKQRRNTEAFF
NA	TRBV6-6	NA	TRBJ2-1	TGTGCCAGCGGGGAAGCCAAACGCTACAATGAGCAGTTCTTC	CASGEAKRYNEQFF
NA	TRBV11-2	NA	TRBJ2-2	TGTGCCAGCAGCTTCCACCTAACTCATGACACCGGGGAGCTGTTTTTT	CASSFHLTHDTGELFF
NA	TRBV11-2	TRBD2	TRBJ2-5	TGTGCCAGCAGCTTAGCGCCGGGGCTAGCGGGAGGGGTAGAGACCCAGTACTTC	CASSLAPGLAGGVETQYF